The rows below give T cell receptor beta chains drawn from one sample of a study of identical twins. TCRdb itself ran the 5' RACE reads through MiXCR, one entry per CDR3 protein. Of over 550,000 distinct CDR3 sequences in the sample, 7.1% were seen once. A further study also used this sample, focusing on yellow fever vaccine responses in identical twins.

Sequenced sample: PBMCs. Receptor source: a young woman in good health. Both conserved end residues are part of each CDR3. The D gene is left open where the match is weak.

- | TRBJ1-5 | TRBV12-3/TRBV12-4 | CASSWASRYQPQHF
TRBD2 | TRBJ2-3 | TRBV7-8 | CASSSKTSGGVTGQYF
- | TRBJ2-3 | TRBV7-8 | CARCELGPITDTQYF
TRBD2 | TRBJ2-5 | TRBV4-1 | CASSAWTSGQETQYF
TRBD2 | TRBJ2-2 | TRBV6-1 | CASLGTSGRPNTGELFF
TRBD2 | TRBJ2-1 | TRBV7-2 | CASQGPGTSYYEQFF
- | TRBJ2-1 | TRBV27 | CASSIRGTYNEQFF
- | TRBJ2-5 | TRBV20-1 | CSARRLAGDQETQYF
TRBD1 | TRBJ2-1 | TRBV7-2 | CASSSPDRDRYNEQFF
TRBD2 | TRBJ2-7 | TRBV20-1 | CSARDVREGTYEQYF
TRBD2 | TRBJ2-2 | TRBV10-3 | CAISETSAGKLFF
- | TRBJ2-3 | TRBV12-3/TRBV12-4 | CASGVDTQYF
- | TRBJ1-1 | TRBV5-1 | CASTEGGLLNTEAFF
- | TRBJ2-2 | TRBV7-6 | CARRRSGLTGELFF
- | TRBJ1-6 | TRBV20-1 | CSARGGGNYGNSPLHF
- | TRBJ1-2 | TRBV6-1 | CASRPDSLARGYTF
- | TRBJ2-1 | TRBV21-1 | CASSRDGLAGGDEQFF
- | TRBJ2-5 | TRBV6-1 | CASSARWPGETQYF
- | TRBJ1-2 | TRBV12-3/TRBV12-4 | CASSLTDSYSYGYTF
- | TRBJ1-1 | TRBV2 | CASSDGRHRGNTEAFF
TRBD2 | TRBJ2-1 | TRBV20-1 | CSASPMTSGSRNEQFF
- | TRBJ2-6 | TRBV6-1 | CASSAGTVSGANVLTF
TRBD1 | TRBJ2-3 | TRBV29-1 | CSAPDRGTDTQYF
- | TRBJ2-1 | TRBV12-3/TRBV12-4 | CASSLVSGNEQFF
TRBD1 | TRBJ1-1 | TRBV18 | CASSLTGALNTEAFF
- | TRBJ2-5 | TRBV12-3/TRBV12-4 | CASSRHMEWETQYF
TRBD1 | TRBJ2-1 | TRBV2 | CASSDYRGVDNEQFF
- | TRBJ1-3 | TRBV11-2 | CASSRNYRSSGNTIYF
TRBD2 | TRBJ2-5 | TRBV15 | CATSRRGAQAFQETQYF
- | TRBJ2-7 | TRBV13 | CATNRDSSYEQYF
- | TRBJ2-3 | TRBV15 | CATSRSRLTDTQYF
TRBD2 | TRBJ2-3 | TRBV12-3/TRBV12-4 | CASSFVFAGGSTDTQYF
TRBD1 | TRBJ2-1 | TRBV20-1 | CSARLHAGQVNNEQFF
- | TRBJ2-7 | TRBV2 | CASPLSDNLGEQYF
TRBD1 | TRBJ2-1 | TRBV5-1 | CASSWWTGIYNEQFF
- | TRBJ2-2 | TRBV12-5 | CASGLTIGGELFF
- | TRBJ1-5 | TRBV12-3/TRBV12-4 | CASSLGDSSNQPQHF
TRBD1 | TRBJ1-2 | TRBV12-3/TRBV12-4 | CASSLGTGAYGYTF
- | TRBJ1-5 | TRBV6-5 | CASSYKSGNQPQHF
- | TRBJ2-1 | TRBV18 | CASSPPWESSYNEQFF
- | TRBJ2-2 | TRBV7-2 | CASKKGGGHSNTGELFF
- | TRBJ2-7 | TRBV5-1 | CASSFLGAEEQYF
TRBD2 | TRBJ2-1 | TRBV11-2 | CASSWAGTSGRDEQFF
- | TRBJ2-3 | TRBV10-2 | CASTQRTYTDTQYF
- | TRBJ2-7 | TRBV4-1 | CASSQDQEQYF
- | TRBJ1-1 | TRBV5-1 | CASRLSNTEAFF
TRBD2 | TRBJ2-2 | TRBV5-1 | CASSLPGLAKNTGELFF
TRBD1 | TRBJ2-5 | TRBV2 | CASTSDRVETQYF
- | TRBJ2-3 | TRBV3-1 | CASSQEVSPDTQYF
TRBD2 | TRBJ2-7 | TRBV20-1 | CCARGALAGGSSYEQYF
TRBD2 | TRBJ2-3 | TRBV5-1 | CASSTPSGGSGDTQYF
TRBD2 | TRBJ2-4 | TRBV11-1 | CASSSLRSGGALAKNIQYF
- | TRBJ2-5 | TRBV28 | CASSTPGTRDRETQYF
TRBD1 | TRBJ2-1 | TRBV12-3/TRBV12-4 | CASTLDRVNNEQFF
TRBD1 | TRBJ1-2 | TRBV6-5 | CASSYSGQGGDGYTF
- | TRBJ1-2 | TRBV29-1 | CSVVVTGNAGYTF
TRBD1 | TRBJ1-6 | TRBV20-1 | CSATRTGTNSPLHF
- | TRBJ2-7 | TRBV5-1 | CASSLGSGLLRGEQYF
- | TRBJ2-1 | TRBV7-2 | CASSPFLGSQFF